This record concerns one T cell receptor beta chain sequence. The record originates from a study of control samples from healthy donors and cancer patients. This table comes from immunoSEQ multiplex PCR, and its TCRdb copy is limited to in-frame clones, with some not included. The data show 130,000 to 150,000 clones, about 91% seen once. Germline CDR1 SEHNR, CDR2 FQNEAQ (reference sequence). Trimming took 5 bases from V and 2 from J, leaving 12 bases between them. The CDR3 runs 14 residues. Sequenced: blood. The TCR originated in a man aged 25 to 40 in good health. The rearrangement joins TRBV7-9 to TRBJ1-2; tentative D call: TRBD1 (5 bases). The CDR3 sequence: CASSLEGINYGYTF. The DNA for the CDR3 is TGTGCCAGCAGCCTCGAGGGGATAAACTATGGCTACACCTTC.